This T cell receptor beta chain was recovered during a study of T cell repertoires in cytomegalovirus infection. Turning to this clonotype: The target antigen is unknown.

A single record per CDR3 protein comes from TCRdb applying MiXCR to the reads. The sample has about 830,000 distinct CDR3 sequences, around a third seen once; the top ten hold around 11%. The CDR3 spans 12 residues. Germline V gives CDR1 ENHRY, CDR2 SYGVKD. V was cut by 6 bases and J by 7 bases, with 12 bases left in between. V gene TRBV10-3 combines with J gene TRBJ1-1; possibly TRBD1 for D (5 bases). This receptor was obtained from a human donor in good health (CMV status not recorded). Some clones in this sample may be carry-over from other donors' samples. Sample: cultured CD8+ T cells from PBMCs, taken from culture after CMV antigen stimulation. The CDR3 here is CAIRSGVDEAFF. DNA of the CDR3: TGTGCCATCAGGTCGGGGGTTGATGAAGCTTTCTTT.